One sample yielded the 14 T cell receptor beta chains listed below, sequenced in a study of blood T cell repertoires in COVID-19 (dated by TCRdb to 2020 to 2022). Library creation used the immunoSEQ multiplex PCR assay. Drawn from immuneACCESS, this table holds only the in-frame rearrangements with V and J called that TCRdb kept. Clones are partly lost; checked studies trace under half to an unresolved V gene and leave the rest unexplained. The sample has 75,000 to 100,000 clones on record, more than 75% of them singletons. Together, the top ten hold 6% to 7.5% of the sample. The sequencing input was peripheral blood. These TCRs come from a man over 45 with active or convalescent COVID-19.

CDR3 loop: CASSDRVNTGELFF. The DNA of the CDR3 is TGCGCCAGCAGTGACAGGGTTAACACCGGGGAGCTGTTTTTT. This chain links TRBV10-2 with TRBJ2-2; D possibly corresponds to TRBD1 (5 bases). With 3 bases removed from V and 2 bases from J, the gap between germline ends came to 7 bases. The germline V gene encodes CDR1 WSHSY and CDR2 SAAADI. The length of the CDR3 is 14 residues.

V gene TRBV19 combines with J gene TRBJ1-1; D gene uncertain. Trimming cost V 8 bases and J 4 bases, with 17 bases left between them. Germline CDR1 LNHDA, CDR2 SQIVND (reference sequence). The CDR3 contains 14 residues. CDR3 amino acids: CASADFGRGTEAFF. The CDR3 DNA is TGTGCCAGTGCGGACTTCGGCCGGGGCACTGAAGCTTTCTTT.

V and J are TRBV10-1 and TRBJ2-5, with a possible D match to TRBD2 (5 bases). Germline CDR1 reads WNHNN; CDR2 reads SYGVQD (reference sequence). Trimming left V 6 bases short and J 2 bases short, with 7 bases between. The CDR3 has 12 residues. CDR3 amino acids: CASRPGQETQYF. CDR3 nucleotides: TGCGCCAGCAGGCCGGGGCAAGAGACCCAGTACTTC.

The V call is TRBV18, the J call TRBJ2-7; D gene ambiguous. CDR3 length: 13 residues. Germline V gene data show CDR1 as KGHSH and CDR2 as LQKENI. Trimming took 2 bases from V and 7 from J, leaving 12 bases between them. The CDR3, as DNA: TGTGCCAGCTCACCAGACATGGGTCGGGAGCAGTACTTC. Protein: CASSPDMGREQYF.

The chain uses TRBV5-4 and TRBJ1-3; TRBD1 is a possible D gene (6 bases). V shed 0 bases and J shed 1 base, with 11 bases lying between them. In germline, CDR1 is SGHNT, CDR2 YYREEE (reference sequence). The CDR3 has 16 amino acids. CDR3 sequence: CASSLAGRGSGNTIYF. CDR3 DNA sequence: TGTGCCAGCAGCTTGGCGGGCAGGGGATCTGGAAACACCATATATTTT.

V and J are TRBV10-3 and TRBJ2-1; 9 bases line up with TRBD2. With V trimmed by 7 bases and J by 2 bases, 6 bases remained unmatched. This CDR3 is 15 amino acids long. Germline V gene sequence: CDR1 ENHRY, CDR2 SYGVKD. CDR3: CAITPGLAPYNEQFF. As DNA, the CDR3 is TGTGCCATCACACCGGGACTAGCCCCCTACAATGAGCAGTTCTTC.

This chain joins TRBV6-5 and TRBJ2-7, with D unresolved. This CDR3 has 13 amino acids. Germline V lookup: CDR1 MNHEY, CDR2 SVGAGI. Trimming took off 7 bases at V and 4 bases at J, with 14 bases between the two ends. CDR3 sequence (DNA): TGTGCCAGCACAGGCATAGGTGGTTACGAGCAGTACTTC. This encodes CASTGIGGYEQYF.

This clone has a handful of counts. The chain carries TRBV6-5 and TRBJ2-2; 8 nucleotides agree with TRBD2. Germline loops: CDR1 MNHEY, CDR2 SVGAGI. The trim removed 6 bases at V and 8 bases at J, leaving 5 bases unmatched. This CDR3 comprises 13 residues. The CDR3 sequence is CASRDSGVGELFF. In nucleotides, the CDR3 is TGTGCCAGCAGGGATAGCGGGGTTGGGGAGCTGTTTTTT.

This clone was seen a single time. This chain connects TRBV7-2 to TRBJ1-2, with D possibly being TRBD1 (6 bases). Germline CDR1 reads SGHTA; CDR2 reads FQGNSA. This CDR3 is 14 amino acids long. The V end was cut by 5 bases, the J end by 2 bases, with 12 bases between. The chain's CDR3 is CASSPWDKNYGYTF. For the CDR3, the DNA is TGTGCCAGCAGCCCTTGGGACAAGAACTATGGCTACACCTTC.

The table lists this clone with a count of one. The chain joins TRBV4-3 to TRBJ2-2; D is perhaps TRBD1 (6 bases). The CDR3 consists of 15 residues. Trimming cost V 4 bases and J 5 bases, with 14 bases left between them. Germline CDR1 and CDR2: LGHNA and YSLEER. The CDR3 reads CASSRVGAGTGELFF. The CDR3 region has the DNA TGCGCCAGCAGCCGGGTGGGGGCCGGGACCGGGGAGCTGTTTTTT.

This rearrangement joins TRBV10-2 to TRBJ1-5, with TRBD1 as a possible D gene (5 bases). Looked up from germline, CDR1 is WSHSY and CDR2 is SAAADI. CDR3 length: 12 residues. The germline V and J ends were trimmed by 3 bases and 6 bases, with 6 bases remaining between them. The CDR3 here is CASSDGGQPQHF. Written as DNA, the CDR3 is TGCGCCAGCAGTGACGGGGGTCAGCCCCAGCATTTT.

J is TRBJ2-5 and V is TRBV3-1 (or the pseudogene TRBV3-2), with D tentatively TRBD2 (6 bases). V gave up 7 bases and J gave up 2 bases, with 14 bases separating them. CDR1 is LGHDT, CDR2 YNNKEL, per germline (reference sequence). This CDR3 region has 14 residues. CDR3 nucleotides: TGTGCCAGCAACTGGGGGGTTTCACAAGAGACCCAGTACTTC. Encoded protein: CASNWGVSQETQYF.

V and J are TRBV5-1 and TRBJ2-1, with D unclear. The length of the CDR3 is 13 residues. Trimming left V 0 bases short and J 5 bases short, with 6 bases between. CDR1 SGHRS and CDR2 YFSETQ come from the germline V gene. The CDR3 sequence is CASSLGRNNEQFF. The CDR3 DNA reads TGCGCCAGCAGCTTGGGGAGAAACAATGAGCAGTTCTTC.

The chain couples TRBV5-4 to TRBJ1-3, with D hard to call. Germline values: CDR1 SGHNT, CDR2 YYREEE (reference sequence). The V end lost 0 bases, the J end lost 4 bases, and 8 bases lay between the germline ends. This CDR3 spans 14 amino acids. The CDR3 DNA reads as TGTGCCAGCAGCTTGGGTACACGCGGAAACACCATATATTTT. Protein sequence: CASSLGTRGNTIYF.